The 31 T cell receptor beta chains in this list originate from one sample, sequenced in a study of blood T cell repertoires in COVID-19 (dated by TCRdb to the early 2020s). Library creation used the immunoSEQ multiplex PCR assay. Here the immuneACCESS table is served through TCRdb, limited to in-frame sequences with V and J called. Missing clones are a known gap in these copies; in checked studies unresolved V genes cover under half, and the rest lacks a known reason. The sample includes 200,000 to 250,000 clones, with under 90% observed a single time. 8% to 9% of the sample is taken by the ten largest. Sequenced: PBMCs or T cells enriched from blood (not recorded which). The receptors here all came from a woman between 50 and 59 years old with acute COVID-19.

The rearrangement joins TRBV6-1 to TRBJ1-5, with D tentatively TRBD1 (6 bases). In germline, CDR1 is MNHNS, CDR2 SASEGT. This CDR3 comprises 15 residues. Trimming cost V 6 bases and J 1 base, with 13 bases left between them. The CDR3 DNA follows: TGTGCCAGCAGCACTCGGGGGGGCAGCAATCAGCCCCAGCATTTT. This sequence encodes CASSTRGGSNQPQHF.

This chain links TRBV4-3 with TRBJ2-7, with 10 bases fitting TRBD2. This CDR3 region has 14 residues. Germline CDR1 and CDR2: LGHNA and YSLEER. With 4 bases clipped from V and 7 bases from J, the junction kept 7 bases outside the gene matches. This CDR3 is CASSRTSGRLEQYF. DNA of the CDR3: TGCGCCAGCAGCCGGACTAGCGGCCGCCTTGAGCAGTACTTC.

The chain uses TRBV5-5 and TRBJ2-3, with D perhaps matching TRBD2 (7 bases). This CDR3 has 15 residues. Germline CDR1 is SGHKS and CDR2 is YYEKEE (reference sequence). Trimming removed 0 bases from V and 7 bases from J, with 15 bases in between. The CDR3: CASSLEPGRGNTQYF. In nucleotides, the CDR3 is TGTGCCAGCAGCTTGGAGCCAGGGAGGGGGAATACGCAGTATTTT.

The rearrangement links TRBV28 to TRBJ1-2, with D unclear. The CDR3 contains 13 residues. The ends were cut back, 6 bases at V and 7 bases at J, with 15 bases in the middle. Germline values: CDR1 MDHEN, CDR2 SYDVKM. The CDR3 reads CASSTVEALGYTF. The CDR3 DNA reads TGTGCCAGCAGCACGGTTGAGGCGCTTGGCTACACCTTC.

The chain uses TRBV28 and TRBJ1-6, with 7 bases aligning to TRBD1. The V gene end was trimmed by 4 bases and the J gene end by 12 bases; junction bases not matched to a gene: 15. The CDR3 is made up of 16 amino acids. The germline V gene encodes CDR1 MDHEN and CDR2 SYDVKM. CDR3 protein: CASSSQPRTGERPLHF. The CDR3 coding sequence is TGTGCCAGCAGTTCTCAGCCGAGGACAGGAGAGAGACCCCTCCACTTT.

This clone was seen just once. The rearrangement joins TRBV7-9 to TRBJ1-3; TRBD1 agrees at 7 bases. V lost 1 base and J lost 0; bases outside the gene matches: 6. This CDR3 comprises 17 residues. CDR1 and CDR2 (germline): SEHNR, FQNEAQ (reference sequence). In DNA form, the CDR3 reads TGTGCCAGCAGCTTAGTACAGGGGTTCCTCTCTGGAAACACCATATATTTT. Encoded protein: CASSLVQGFLSGNTIYF.

The chain has TRBV28 and TRBJ2-7; D perhaps matches TRBD2 (6 bases). V was clipped by 4 bases and J by 7 bases, with 23 bases between them. Germline CDR1 reads MDHEN; CDR2 reads SYDVKM. The CDR3 is made up of 16 amino acids. CDR3 nucleotides: TGTGCCAGCAGTTCGAAAGGGAGGCTAGGGATAGGGGAGCAGTACTTC. Encoded protein: CASSSKGRLGIGEQYF.

J is TRBJ2-1 and V is TRBV3-1 (or the pseudogene TRBV3-2); D gene uncertain. The CDR3 runs 16 residues. V lost 1 base, J lost 2 bases, and 12 bases lay in between. In germline, CDR1 is LGHDT, CDR2 YNNKEL (reference sequence). This chain's CDR3 is CASSQGHNPTYNEQFF. CDR3 DNA: TGTGCCAGCAGCCAAGGTCACAACCCGACCTACAATGAGCAGTTCTTC.

The DNA for the CDR3 is TGTGCCAGCAGTTCCCTCGAGTCCCAAGAGACCCAGTACTTC. Translation gives CASSSLESQETQYF. This chain uses TRBV28 with TRBJ2-5; D remains unclear. This CDR3 contains 14 residues. Germline CDR1 MDHEN, CDR2 SYDVKM. V lost 4 bases, J lost 1 base, and 10 bases lay in between.

V and J are TRBV6-2 or TRBV6-3 and TRBJ2-5; tentatively, D is TRBD1 (6 bases). V was trimmed by 1 base and J by 3 bases, leaving 18 bases between them. This CDR3 comprises 17 residues. From germline, CDR1 is MNHEY and CDR2 SVGEGT. The CDR3 DNA sequence: TGTGCCAGCAGTTACTTCCGGGACAAACAAGTCGAAGAGACCCAGTACTTC. Its translation is CASSYFRDKQVEETQYF.

This chain connects TRBV19 to TRBJ2-3; TRBD2 is a possible D gene (6 bases). Trimming shortened V by 5 bases and J by 0 bases, and 15 bases separated the two germline ends. The CDR3 is 16 residues long. Looked up from germline, CDR1 is LNHDA and CDR2 is SQIVND (reference sequence). The CDR3 protein is CASSAVLASSTDTQYF. CDR3 sequence (DNA): TGTGCCAGTAGTGCCGTACTAGCCTCTAGCACAGATACGCAGTATTTT. Full variable domain (outside the CDR3, taken from reference TRBV19 and TRBJ2-3): DGGITQSPKYLFRKEGQNVTLSCEQNLNHDAMYWYRQDPGQGLRLIYYSQIVNDFQKGDIAEGYSVSREKKESFPLTVTSAQKNPTAFYLCASSAVLASSTDTQYFGPGTRLTVL.

The V gene is TRBV3-1 (or the pseudogene TRBV3-2), the J gene TRBJ2-5, with 9 bases aligning to TRBD2. The ends lost 2 bases at V and 5 bases at J; junction bases unmatched: 18. This CDR3 contains 19 residues. The V gene's germline CDR1 is LGHDT and CDR2 YNNKEL (reference sequence). For the CDR3, the DNA is TGTGCCAGCAGCCAATTGTGGGTCAGCGCGGGAGGGTTAATCGAGACCCAGTACTTC. Its protein is CASSQLWVSAGGLIETQYF.

The rearrangement joins TRBV11-2 to TRBJ2-7, with 8 bases identical to TRBD2. From germline, CDR1 is SGHAT and CDR2 FQNNGV. V shed 5 bases and J 7 bases; nucleotides not matched to a gene: 13. This CDR3 contains 15 residues. The CDR3 region has the DNA TGTGCCAGCAGCAACCCAGGGCTAGCGGGCGGTGAGCAGTACTTC. This codes for CASSNPGLAGGEQYF.

This clone has only a few counts. V gene TRBV7-2 combines with J gene TRBJ2-3; D is unresolved. The V gene's germline CDR1 is SGHTA and CDR2 FQGNSA. V was pared by 4 bases and J by 2 bases, with 4 bases between. CDR3 length equals 12 residues. The CDR3 is CASSSSTDTQYF. The CDR3 DNA reads TGTGCCAGCAGCTCCTCCACAGATACGCAGTATTTT. Based on the CDR3 plus reference TRBV7-2 and TRBJ2-3, the full variable domain is GAGVSQSPSNKVTEKGKDVELRCDPISGHTALYWYRQSLGQGLEFLIYFQGNSAPDKSGLPSDRFSAERTGGSVSTLTIQRTQQEDSAVYLCASSSSTDTQYFGPGTRLTVL.

The rearrangement uses TRBV18 and TRBJ1-3; a weak D match, TRBD1 (6 bases). Trimming pared 5 bases from V and 0 bases from J, leaving 8 bases between. The germline CDR1 and CDR2 sequences are KGHSH and LQKENI. The CDR3 loop spans 14 amino acids. The CDR3 nucleotides read TGTGCCAGCTCAACAGGGAACTCTGGAAACACCATATATTTT. Its protein product is CASSTGNSGNTIYF.

The rearrangement joins TRBV19 to TRBJ1-5; D might be TRBD1 (6 bases). The V gene lost 6 bases and the J gene lost 0 bases, with 15 bases spanning the gap. CDR1 and CDR2 (germline): LNHDA, SQIVND (reference sequence). CDR3 length equals 16 residues. The CDR3 bases are TGTGCCAGTAGCCAGAACAGGGCCTATAGCAATCAGCCCCAGCATTTT. Protein product: CASSQNRAYSNQPQHF.

The chain has TRBV7-8 and TRBJ1-6, with D unresolved. Germline CDR1 SGHVS, CDR2 FQNEAQ. Trimming removed 3 bases at V and 6 bases at J, with 9 bases between. This CDR3 is built from 14 residues. The CDR3 region is CASSFAATNSPLHF. CDR3 nucleotides: TGTGCCAGCAGCTTCGCAGCGACTAATTCACCCCTCCACTTT.

The chain links TRBV5-4 to TRBJ2-1, with 7 nucleotides matching TRBD1. Germline CDR1 SGHNT, CDR2 YYREEE (reference sequence). V was clipped by 0 bases and J by 7 bases; unmatched bases: 4. The CDR3 runs 14 residues. The CDR3 here is CASSLGQGPNEQFF. The CDR3 nucleotides are TGTGCCAGCAGCTTGGGACAGGGCCCGAATGAGCAGTTCTTC.

V usage is TRBV3-1 (or the pseudogene TRBV3-2) and J usage is TRBJ2-7; 8 nucleotides align to TRBD1. The CDR3 consists of 13 residues. Trimming took 4 bases from V and 5 from J; bases not matched to a gene: 4. Germline CDR1 is LGHDT and CDR2 is YNNKEL (reference sequence). The CDR3 loop is CASSLRQGNEQYF. Here the CDR3 DNA reads TGTGCCAGCAGCCTTAGACAGGGGAACGAGCAGTACTTC.

V is TRBV14 and J is TRBJ2-7, with D hard to call. V was clipped by 4 bases and J by 1 base, with 5 bases between them. Germline CDR1 and CDR2: SGHDN and FVKESK. This CDR3 region has 12 residues. CDR3: CASSPTSYEQYF. The CDR3 DNA is TGTGCCAGCAGCCCTACGTCCTACGAGCAGTACTTC.

The V and J genes are TRBV7-2 and TRBJ2-7; D gene ambiguous. CDR1 is SGHTA, CDR2 FQGNSA, per germline. V lost 4 bases and J 3 bases, leaving 16 bases between the germline ends. This CDR3 has 15 amino acids. The CDR3 protein is CASSSPHIGVYEQYF. CDR3 DNA sequence: TGTGCCAGCAGCTCCCCACACATTGGAGTCTACGAGCAGTACTTC.

The chain is built from TRBV3-1 (or the pseudogene TRBV3-2) and TRBJ2-5; perhaps TRBD1 as D (6 bases). Trimming shortened V by 0 bases and J by 14 bases, and 19 bases separated the two germline ends. Germline-derived CDR1 and CDR2 are LGHDT and YNNKEL (reference sequence). The CDR3 totals 14 residues. Here the CDR3 DNA reads TGTGCCAGCAGCCAAGATCTTGGGGGCCTCGCAGCCTACTTC. It specifies CASSQDLGGLAAYF.

To note about this clone: The same CDR3 also results from other DNA sequences found in this sample. The rearrangement uses TRBV6-5 and TRBJ1-1; 7 bases line up with TRBD1. Germline CDR1 reads MNHEY; CDR2 reads SVGAGI. This CDR3 is built from 13 residues. V dropped 6 bases and J dropped 1; count of bases not matched to a gene: 2. This chain's CDR3 is CASRGTANTEAFF. The DNA of the CDR3 is TGTGCCAGCAGAGGGACAGCGAACACTGAAGCTTTCTTT.

The chain carries TRBV6-2 or TRBV6-3 and TRBJ1-5; D is unresolved. V was clipped by 5 bases and J by 4 bases, with 6 bases between them. CDR3 size: 12 residues. CDR1 is MNHEY, CDR2 SVGEGT, per germline. The CDR3 nucleotides are TGTGCCAGCAGTAACGGTAATCAGCCCCAGCATTTT. It is translated as CASSNGNQPQHF.

V usage is TRBV15 and J usage is TRBJ1-1; tentatively, D is TRBD1 (6 bases). V was clipped by 0 bases and J by 8 bases, with 10 bases between them. Germline V gene sequence: CDR1 LNHNV, CDR2 YYDKDF (reference sequence). There are 13 residues in the CDR3. CDR3 residues: CATSREMGTEAFF. In DNA form, the CDR3 reads TGTGCCACCAGCAGAGAGATGGGGACAGAAGCTTTCTTT.

The sample holds one count of this clone. This sequence joins TRBV7-9 and TRBJ2-7; TRBD1 agrees at 9 bases. Unmatched junction bases numbered 14, after V lost 5 bases and J lost 9 bases. Germline assignment: CDR1 SEHNR and CDR2 FQNEAQ (reference sequence). The CDR3 extends over 15 amino acids. The CDR3 loop is CASSPGQGRDGRQYF. The CDR3 DNA sequence: TGTGCCAGCAGCCCTGGACAGGGGAGGGATGGAAGGCAGTACTTC. Supplemented by reference TRBV7-9 and TRBJ2-7, the full variable domain reads DTGVSQNPRHKITKRGQNVTFRCDPISEHNRLYWYRQTLGQGPEFLTYFQNEAQLEKSRLLSDRFSAERPKGSFSTLEIQRTEQGDSAMYLCASSPGQGRDGRQYFGPGTRLTVT.

This chain links TRBV7-2 with TRBJ2-7; D possibly corresponds to TRBD1 (5 bases). Germline lookup yields CDR1 SGHTA and CDR2 FQGNSA. Trimming took 6 bases from V and 5 from J, leaving 14 bases between them. The CDR3 is 13 residues long. The CDR3 nucleotides read TGTGCCAGCAGTTCCCAGGGTATCAACGAGCAGTACTTC. The encoded protein is CASSSQGINEQYF.

V and J are TRBV19 and TRBJ2-7; 10 nucleotides match TRBD1. This CDR3 contains 13 residues. V lost 8 bases, J lost 4 bases, and 5 bases stayed unmatched. Germline V gene lookup returns CDR1 LNHDA and CDR2 SQIVND (reference sequence). CDR3 DNA: TGTGCCAGTGGAGACAGGGGGCGGTACGAGCAGTACTTC. This encodes CASGDRGRYEQYF.

This chain connects TRBV24-1 to TRBJ2-3; 7 bases agree with TRBD2. Trimming removed 7 bases from V and 2 bases from J; junction bases left unmatched: 17. CDR1 KGHDR and CDR2 SFDVKD come from the germline V gene. The CDR3 is 18 amino acids. CDR3 sequence: CATSSLREGRTFTDTQYF. CDR3 sequence (DNA): TGTGCCACCAGCTCCCTAAGGGAGGGCCGCACCTTCACAGATACGCAGTATTTT.

This chain links TRBV6-2 or TRBV6-3 with TRBJ2-1, with D perhaps TRBD2 (7 bases). The V end lost 2 bases, the J end lost 15 bases, and 17 bases lay between the germline ends. The CDR3 covers 13 residues. The germline gives CDR1 MNHEY, CDR2 SVGEGT. CDR3 loop: CASSYGGGGVLFF. The CDR3 region has the DNA TGTGCCAGCAGTTACGGGGGCGGGGGAGTTCTGTTCTTC.

Only a few counts were recorded for this clone. The chain employs TRBV4-3 and TRBJ1-2; TRBD1 agrees at 10 bases. The V gene's germline CDR1 is LGHNA and CDR2 YSLEER. The V gene end was trimmed by 0 bases and the J gene end by 11 bases; junction bases not matched to a gene: 9. This CDR3 is built from 15 residues. The CDR3 is CASSQESLGQGPYTF. The CDR3 DNA reads TGCGCCAGCAGCCAAGAAAGTCTGGGACAGGGGCCATACACCTTC.